This is a list of T cell receptor beta chains from one sample in a study of early T cells in non-severe SARS-CoV-2 infection. TCRdb reanalysed the 5' RACE reads using MiXCR and keeps one entry per CDR3 protein. The sample comprises roughly 24,000 distinct CDR3 sequences, 5% of which are singletons, and around 4.5% rests with the top ten. Sequencing was performed on whole blood. Receptors originate from an adult who was a healthcare worker with PCR-confirmed SARS-CoV-2 infection or an uninfected control (not recorded which). Each CDR3 is given with its conserved first and last residue. D genes are given only for firm matches. Expanded clones are given a class, and other clones once, few, many or no size at all.

j_call d_call clone_size v_call cdr3_aa cdr3_nt
TRBJ2-5 TRBD2 NA TRBV7-7 CASSPTSGGHQETQYF TGTGCTAGCAGCCCTACTAGCGGGGGACACCAAGAGACCCAGTACTTC
TRBJ2-3 TRBD2 NA TRBV7-8 CASHVSRGADTQYF TGTGCCAGTCACGTAAGCCGGGGGGCAGATACGCAGTATTTT
TRBJ2-5 TRBD1 NA TRBV7-6 CASSPSRWGQTQETQYF TGTGCCAGCAGCCCATCCCGTTGGGGACAGACCCAAGAGACCCAGTACTTC
TRBJ2-1 TRBD1 NA TRBV7-6 CASSWDRTDNEQFF TGTGCCAGCAGCTGGGACAGGACAGACAATGAGCAGTTCTTC
TRBJ2-2 TRBD1 many TRBV7-9 CASSKQGAGELFF TGTGCCAGCAGCAAACAGGGGGCCGGGGAGCTGTTTTTT
TRBJ1-5 NA many TRBV7-2 CASSLVIHTGDSNQPQHF TGTGCCAGCAGCTTAGTTATCCATACCGGAGATAGCAATCAGCCCCAGCATTTT
TRBJ2-7 NA NA TRBV7-6 CASSLDFSYEQYF TGTGCCAGCAGCTTAGACTTCTCCTACGAGCAGTACTTC
TRBJ1-6 TRBD1 medium-sized TRBV7-9 CASRGTGPLHF TGTGCCAGCAGAGGGACAGGGCCCCTCCACTTT
TRBJ2-1 NA many TRBV5-4 CASSPVGGPSLYNEQFF TGTGCCAGCAGCCCGGTGGGGGGGCCATCCCTCTACAATGAGCAGTTCTTC
TRBJ2-7 TRBD2 NA TRBV7-8 CASSLLSGGSHTSYEQYF TGTGCCAGCAGCTTACTTAGCGGGGGGTCGCATACCTCCTACGAGCAGTACTTC
TRBJ1-6 NA many TRBV3-2 CASSQDSRGSYNSPLHF TGTGCCAGCAGCCAAGATTCCAGGGGGTCCTATAATTCACCCCTCCACTTT
TRBJ1-2 NA many TRBV3-1 CASSQDAQPNYGYTF TGTGCCAGCAGCCAAGATGCTCAGCCCAACTATGGCTACACCTTC
TRBJ2-1 TRBD2 many TRBV7-2 CASSLTGGRSDEQFF TGTGCCAGCAGCCTAACCGGGGGGAGGTCCGATGAGCAGTTCTTC
TRBJ1-1 NA NA TRBV10-3 CAISAGLRNTEAFF TGTGCCATCAGTGCTGGGTTGAGGAACACTGAAGCTTTCTTT
TRBJ2-2 TRBD2 NA TRBV5-4 CVSSLGDGGGTGELFF TGTGTCAGCAGCTTGGGAGACGGCGGGGGGACCGGGGAGCTGTTTTTT
TRBJ2-7 NA many TRBV20-1 CSAVEVGHDEQYF TGCAGTGCTGTAGAGGTGGGACACGACGAGCAGTACTTC
TRBJ2-3 NA NA TRBV5-8 CASSLDTSSTDTQYF TGTGCCAGCAGCTTGGACACTTCGAGCACAGATACGCAGTATTTT
TRBJ1-2 TRBD1 many TRBV7-9 CASTRGQGGYGYTF TGTGCCAGCACCCGAGGACAGGGTGGCTATGGCTACACCTTC
TRBJ2-1 TRBD2 many TRBV29-1 CSVITSGGANEQFF TGCAGCGTTATTACTAGCGGGGGGGCTAATGAGCAGTTCTTC
TRBJ2-2 NA NA TRBV10-3 CAINARGDTGELFF TGTGCCATCAATGCCAGGGGGGACACCGGGGAGCTGTTTTTT
TRBJ2-1 TRBD2 many TRBV11-2 CASSSAAGGLSEQFF TGTGCCAGCAGCTCTGCGGCGGGGGGGCTTAGTGAGCAGTTCTTC
TRBJ1-1 NA many TRBV7-9 CASRDMNTEAFF TGTGCCAGCAGAGATATGAACACTGAAGCTTTCTTT
TRBJ2-4 NA many TRBV29-1 CRLHRCRGIQYF TGCAGGTTACATCGTTGCCGGGGAATTCAGTACTTC
TRBJ2-1 NA many TRBV3-1 CASSRGTLSSYNEQFF TGTGCCAGCAGCCGGGGGACCCTGAGCTCCTACAATGAGCAGTTCTTC
TRBJ2-3 NA many TRBV11-2 CASSPSAGFADTQYF TGTGCCAGCAGCCCCAGTGCGGGCTTTGCAGATACGCAGTATTTT
TRBJ1-5 TRBD1 few TRBV19 CASSRDRNQPQHF TGTGCCAGTAGTCGGGACAGGAATCAGCCCCAGCATTTT
TRBJ1-3 NA many TRBV18 CASSPLDKPSGNTIYF TGTGCCAGCTCACCACTTGACAAGCCCTCTGGAAACACCATATATTTT
TRBJ2-1 TRBD2 many TRBV7-2 CASSTTSGGAQGEQFF TGTGCCAGCAGCACGACTAGCGGGGGGGCGCAGGGTGAGCAGTTCTTC
TRBJ1-1 NA few TRBV5-4 CASSLRGGNTEAFF TGTGCCAGCAGCTTGAGAGGGGGTAACACTGAAGCTTTCTTT
TRBJ1-5 NA many TRBV29-1 CSVGGGDQPQHF TGCAGCGTCGGGGGCGGCGATCAGCCCCAGCATTTT
TRBJ1-1 TRBD1 few TRBV28 CASSPRQGARSFF TGTGCCAGCAGCCCGAGACAGGGGGCCAGATCTTTCTTT
TRBJ1-2 NA many TRBV11-2 CASSPRQQTTGGYTF TGTGCCAGCAGCCCTCGACAACAAACCACGGGTGGCTACACCTTC
TRBJ2-1 TRBD2 many TRBV4-2 CASSLSQVPGGPRNEQFF TGTGCCAGCAGCCTCAGCCAAGTCCCGGGGGGGCCGAGGAATGAGCAGTTCTTC
TRBJ2-2 NA many TRBV6-2/TRBV6-3 CASREDGTGELFF TGTGCCAGCAGAGAGGACGGAACCGGGGAGCTGTTTTTT
TRBJ2-7 NA few TRBV19 CASGDRTYEQYF TGTGCCAGTGGTGACAGGACCTACGAGCAGTACTTC
TRBJ1-5 NA many TRBV7-2 CASSLEIDQPQHF TGTGCCAGCAGCTTAGAAATCGATCAGCCCCAGCATTTT
TRBJ2-7 NA many TRBV7-9 CASSQDSSTYEQYF TGTGCCAGCAGCCAAGACAGTTCCACCTACGAGCAGTACTTC
TRBJ2-3 NA NA TRBV12-3/TRBV12-4 CASSPRLVFTDTQYF TGTGCCAGCAGTCCCCGACTAGTATTTACAGATACGCAGTATTTT
TRBJ2-5 TRBD1 few TRBV19 CASSTGQEFQETQYF TGTGCCAGTAGTACGGGACAGGAATTCCAAGAGACCCAGTACTTC
TRBJ1-5 NA many TRBV9 CASSVGARVNSNQPQHF TGTGCCAGCAGCGTAGGAGCCAGAGTAAATAGCAATCAGCCCCAGCATTTT
TRBJ2-7 TRBD2 NA TRBV11-2 CASSSGLAVNYEQYF TGTGCCAGCAGCAGCGGACTAGCGGTCAATTACGAGCAGTACTTC
TRBJ2-5 TRBD1 many TRBV10-3 CAIRRTLDREETQYF TGTGCCATCAGAAGGACACTGGACAGGGAAGAGACCCAGTACTTC
TRBJ2-3 NA NA TRBV4-2 CASSQEVGTPQYTQYF TGTGCCAGCAGCCAAGAAGTTGGAACTCCACAATATACGCAGTATTTT
TRBJ2-1 NA many TRBV11-2 CASSLGAFLLYNEQFF TGTGCCAGCAGCTTGGGGGCCTTCCTGCTTTACAATGAGCAGTTCTTC
TRBJ2-1 TRBD2 many TRBV4-3 CASSQGTSGGRWGSYNEQFF TGCGCCAGCAGCCAGGGGACTAGCGGGGGGCGCTGGGGCTCCTACAATGAGCAGTTCTTC
TRBJ2-1 TRBD2 few TRBV29-1 CSVEGLDLGNEQFF TGCAGCGTCGAGGGACTAGATTTAGGCAATGAGCAGTTCTTC
TRBJ2-4 NA many TRBV11-3 CASSPGRGASENIQYF TGTGCCAGCAGCCCAGGCCGGGGGGCCTCGGAAAACATTCAGTACTTC
TRBJ2-5 TRBD2 NA TRBV4-2 CASSQEIGGGAGETQYF TGTGCCAGCAGCCAAGAAATAGGCGGGGGGGCCGGGGAGACCCAGTACTTC
TRBJ1-1 NA many TRBV5-4 CASSLDRFNTEAFF TGTGCCAGCAGCTTGGACAGATTTAACACTGAAGCTTTCTTT
TRBJ2-7 NA many TRBV28 CASSRTMSQGEQYF TGTGCCAGCAGCCGGACCATGTCTCAAGGCGAGCAGTACTTC
TRBJ2-5 TRBD1 NA TRBV11-2 CASSLGQGARQETQYF TGTGCCAGCAGCTTAGGGCAGGGGGCGAGACAAGAGACCCAGTACTTC
TRBJ2-1 NA medium-sized TRBV5-1 CASSLVRGHDEQFF TGCGCCAGCAGCCTGGTACGGGGGCACGATGAGCAGTTCTTC
TRBJ1-3 NA NA TRBV12-3/TRBV12-4 CASSSDSSSGNTIYF TGTGCCAGCAGTTCAGACTCCTCCTCTGGAAACACCATATATTTT
TRBJ2-5 NA many TRBV12-3/TRBV12-4 CASSLAETQYF TGTGCCAGCAGTTTAGCGGAGACCCAGTACTTC